This T cell receptor beta chain was identified during a study of cytomegalovirus exposure and HLA in healthy donors. Use of 60 Vbeta and 13 Jbeta primers characterized the PCR. Sequenced by immunoSEQ multiplex PCR; TCRdb stores in-frame clones only, minus some. This sample has under 200,000 clones, with about 75% found just once. The CDR3 totals 15 residues. Germline CDR1 reads ENHRY; CDR2 reads SYGVKD. V was clipped by 5 bases and J by 5 bases, with 16 bases between them. This clone was seen just once. The antigen is not known. Study-level points and caveats: When presence/absence was analysed, sequencing depth was taken to be roughly uniform across donors. Several V segments, TRBV6-2 and TRBV6-3 among them, could not be told apart and were dropped.

The chain employs TRBV10-3 and TRBJ2-1; TRBD2 is a possible D gene (7 bases). The sequence came from a man aged 50 to 59 in good health and CMV-seropositive. Sequenced sample: PBMCs. The CDR3 DNA is TGTGCCATCAGTTTAGGGGGGGGCCTTAACAATGAGCAGTTCTTC. This encodes CAISLGGGLNNEQFF.